Included here is one TCR beta chain sequence, with context. As yet, its antigen is unknown. Produced via immunoSEQ multiplex PCR; TCRdb's table is partial and in-frame only. The sample contains approximately 4,000 clones, roughly 65% of which appear only once. V was shortened by 2 bases and J by 3 bases, with 20 bases between the two germline ends. Germline lookup yields CDR1 SGHTA and CDR2 FQGNSA. There are 18 residues in the CDR3. These data come from a study of T cell repertoires in ileal Crohn's disease. Across the whole study: Patients had a median roughly 7.9-year disease duration, and approximately 35% were active smokers. Every patient was operated on for stricturing (approximately 60%) or penetrating (approximately 40%) complications.

Study-wide points: Active smokers at surgery had more clonal expansions than non-smokers. Clonality above 26.8% at surgery always came with endoscopic recurrence.

The TCR originated in an adult with Crohn's disease. Sequences were obtained from ileal tissue. The chain links TRBV7-2 to TRBJ1-5; D is possibly TRBD1 (5 bases). The CDR3, as DNA: TGTGCCAGCAGCTTATATCCCCCAGGGCACTACGACAATCAGCCCCAGCATTTT. Translation gives CASSLYPPGHYDNQPQHF.